What follows describes a single T cell receptor (beta chain). No cognate antigen has been identified for it. No base quality information exists; no much larger clone differs at one position. This entry belongs to a study of T cell repertoires in cytomegalovirus infection (dated by TCRdb to about 2019). Background for the entire study: Donor HLA type was relevant to the analysis, because carriage of CMV infection together with the matching HLA type was indicated by public TCR beta signatures. General findings and caveats noted by the study authors: In both this cohort and an independent approximately 400-donor cohort, the cumulative frequency of public TCR beta family members distinguished carriers of CMV infection plus the relevant HLA type. The ex vivo response was dominated by HLA-C-restricted CMV-specific TCR beta clonotypes, which also provided the single most frequent clonotype in two of eight donors.

The instrument was an Illumina HiSeq 1500. The public reads were quality trimmed at Q25 with fastp and then assembled into clones with MiXCR by TCRdb, keeping productive beta chains. When rows share a CDR3 protein, they turn into one entry using the most common DNA and genes. Here the sample has approximately 500,000 distinct CDR3 sequences; approximately 26% occur a single time. About 12% of the sample is in the top ten clones. V loses 3 bases of germline sequence and J loses 3 bases, and the interval between the two ends is 7 bases. CDR1 and CDR2 were assigned from the germline V gene as KGHDR and SFDVKD. Reading from cysteine to phenylalanine, the CDR3 counts 14 amino acids. The read is trimmed to its CDR3 DNA, 42 bases read in frame from base 1.

Rearrangement joined TRBV24-1 to TRBJ1-4; no D gene call is confident. This receptor was identified in a human donor in good health (CMV status not recorded). Some clones in this sample may be carry-over from other donors' samples. Sequencing used PBMCs. DNA sequence: TGTGCCACCAGTGATGCCAGTCCTAATGAAAAACTGTTTTTT. Translated, it gives CATSDASPNEKLFF.